This T cell receptor (beta chain) is drawn from a study of CD8 T cells in Susac syndrome. It was treatment-naive patients with stable or active relapsing-remitting disease who made up the multiple sclerosis controls. Negative isolation yielded CD8+ and CD4+ T cells; FACS enriched TEMRA cells. An input of about 0.45 to 1 ug of RNA was subjected to reverse transcription using random hexamers. An immunoSEQ multiplex PCR generated amplified TCR beta CDR3 products spanning 54 Vbeta and 13 Jbeta. TCRdb independently ran MiXCR on the immunoSEQ multiplex PCR reads; one entry per CDR3 protein. Of tens of thousands of distinct CDR3 sequences in the sample, 90% to 95% were seen once. Sample: CD8+ T cells from PBMCs. This TCR derives from a human donor with multiple sclerosis.

The CDR3 loop is CATSRDIRDTEAFF. As DNA, the CDR3 is TGTGCCACCAGCAGAGATATCCGAGACACTGAAGCTTTCTTT. This chain connects TRBV15 to TRBJ1-1; D gene ambiguous. The V end was cut by 0 bases, the J end by 3 bases, with 8 bases between. The CDR3 is made up of 14 amino acids. Germline CDR1 is LNHNV and CDR2 is YYDKDF (reference sequence).